Below, 22 T cell receptor beta chains from the same sample are listed, as sequenced in a study of CXCR3-negative and CXCR3-positive naive CD8 T cells. Whole-study findings and limits: When CXCR3-positive naive cells were set against CXCR3-negative naive cells, the former had more hydrophobic TRB CDR3s.

Which antigens these TCRs recognize remains unknown. The libraries of TRB cDNA were prepared using 5' RACE with UMI labels. Reprocessing the 5' RACE reads, TCRdb reports a single entry for every CDR3 protein and omits DNA. The sample table includes around 5,000 distinct CDR3 sequences. The sequenced sample was naive CXCR3+ CD8+ T cells from blood. Subset of the sample: CD45RO-CCR7+CD27+CD95- naive CD8+ T cells expressing CXCR3 (TNR3+). The receptors stem from a human donor in good health. Some clones in this sample may be carry-over from other donors' samples.

This chain links TRBV21-1 with TRBJ2-7; the TCRdb call, TRBD2, lacks DNA for checking. TRBV21-1 is annotated as a pseudogene. The CDR3 length is 17 residues. The CDR3 loop is CASSKPKTSALSYEQYF.

The chain has TRBV25-1 and TRBJ2-1. From germline, CDR1 is MGHDK and CDR2 SYGVNS. This CDR3 is built from 13 residues. This CDR3 reads CASSEAWGDEQFF.

This rearrangement joins TRBV5-1 to TRBJ2-1; TCRdb selects TRBD2, and the lack of DNA leaves this call unchecked. The CDR3 has 16 residues. Germline lookup yields CDR1 SGHRS and CDR2 YFSETQ. CDR3 sequence reads: CASRSLAGVEYNEQFF.

V and J are TRBV4-1 and TRBJ2-7; no DNA is available, so the TRBD2 call from TCRdb remains unchecked. Germline loops: CDR1 MGHRA, CDR2 YSYEKL. This CDR3 region has 13 residues. This chain's CDR3 is CASSHLSGSEQYF.

The gene calls are TRBV7-3 and TRBJ2-3; TCRdb gives TRBD2 as the D gene, but with no DNA this cannot be confirmed. The CDR3 has 17 amino acids. Germline CDR1 reads SGHTA; CDR2 reads FQGTGA. The CDR3 loop is CASSGGSSGTSANTQYF.

This clonotype ranks as medium-sized (0.01 to 0.1%) in terms of frequency. This chain uses TRBV29-1 with TRBJ2-7; TCRdb's D call, TRBD2, is unchecked because there is no DNA. Germline V CDR1 and CDR2: SQVTM, ANQGSEA. The length of the CDR3 is 14 residues. Here the CDR3 reads CSVLSGTPSYEQYF.

This clonotype is deemed large by its frequency. The chain's CDR3 is CASSPGLFGGSGNEQFF. V and J are TRBV4-2 and TRBJ2-1; as DNA is missing, the TRBD2 call by TCRdb cannot be tested. This CDR3 comprises 17 residues. Germline CDR1 and CDR2: LGHNA and YNFKEQ.

The CDR3 spells CSVATGYDEKLFF. This chain connects TRBV29-1 to TRBJ1-4; checking the TCRdb D call of TRBD1 is not possible without DNA. Germline V gives CDR1 SQVTM, CDR2 ANQGSEA. This CDR3 spans 13 amino acids. Drawing the rest from reference TRBV29-1 and TRBJ1-4, the complete variable domain is SAVISQKPSRDICQRGTSLTIQCQVDSQVTMMFWYRQQPGQSLTLIATANQGSEATYESGFVIDKFPISRPNLTFSTLTVSNMSPEDSSIYLCSVATGYDEKLFFGSGTQLSVL.

V is TRBV29-1 and J is TRBJ1-1. The CDR3 is 11 residues long. CDR1 and CDR2 from the germline V gene are SQVTM and ANQGSEA. The CDR3 reads CSVVDGTEAFF.

This clonotype registers large by frequency. V gene TRBV11-2 combines with J gene TRBJ2-1; the D gene TCRdb calls, TRBD2, cannot be checked with no DNA. The CDR3 loop spans 13 amino acids. The germline V gene has CDR1 SGHAT and CDR2 FQNNGV. The CDR3 here is CASSPGRGYEQFF. The variable domain in full, completed from reference TRBV11-2 and TRBJ2-1, reads EAGVAQSPRYKIIEKRQSVAFWCNPISGHATLYWYQQILGQGPKLLIQFQNNGVVDDSQLPKDRFSAERLKGVDSTLKIQPAKLEDSAVYLCASSPGRGYEQFFGPGTRLTVL.

This clonotype shows up as medium-sized by frequency. The rearrangement uses TRBV27 and TRBJ2-1. Germline assignment: CDR1 MNHEY and CDR2 SMNVEV (reference sequence). This CDR3 has 13 amino acids. CDR3 loop: CASSFGQYNEQFF.

The chain combines TRBV11-3 with TRBJ2-7. Germline CDR1 reads SGHNT; CDR2 reads YENEEA. CDR3 length equals 11 residues. The CDR3: CASSDAYEQYF.

Measured by frequency, this clonotype is large. V gene TRBV15 combines with J gene TRBJ2-3; TCRdb returns TRBD2, unconfirmable since there is no DNA. Germline V gene data show CDR1 as LNHNV and CDR2 as YYDKDF (reference sequence). This CDR3 contains 17 residues. The CDR3 spells CATSALREREIPDTQYF.

The V call is TRBV13, the J call TRBJ1-1; TCRdb reports TRBD1, a call that lacks DNA to check it against. The CDR3 consists of 14 residues. Germline lookup yields CDR1 PRHDT and CDR2 FYEKMQ (reference sequence). The CDR3 protein is CASSSPGRGTEAFF.

The V and J genes are TRBV27 and TRBJ1-1. The CDR3 is 14 residues long. CDR1 is MNHEY and CDR2 is SMNVEV in the germline V gene (reference sequence). Here the CDR3 reads CASSLAGMNTEAFF.

J is TRBJ2-7 and V is TRBV5-1. Germline V lookup: CDR1 SGHRS, CDR2 YFSETQ. This CDR3 has 15 amino acids. CDR3 residues: CASSFRLGRSYEQYF.

In terms of frequency, this clonotype is large. This chain links TRBV27 with TRBJ2-1; checking the TCRdb D call of TRBD2 is not possible without DNA. CDR3 size: 17 residues. Germline V gene data show CDR1 as MNHEY and CDR2 as SMNVEV (reference sequence). CDR3 residues: CASSPGTSGPSYNEQFF.

The rearrangement joins TRBV2 to TRBJ1-1; TCRdb picks TRBD1, but there is no DNA to check that call. The CDR3 consists of 17 residues. Germline CDR1 reads SNHLY; CDR2 reads FYNNEI. The CDR3 sequence: CASRGYSFQGALTEAFF.

The chain employs TRBV25-1 and TRBJ2-7; TCRdb proposes TRBD1, but this gene call is untestable without DNA. CDR3 length: 12 amino acids. Looked up from germline, CDR1 is MGHDK and CDR2 is SYGVNS. The chain's CDR3 is CASSGGLYEQYF.

This sequence joins TRBV20-1 and TRBJ2-7. The germline V gene has CDR1 DFQATT and CDR2 SNEGSKA (reference sequence). The CDR3 contains 12 residues. CDR3: CSARVSKYEQYF.

The V and J genes are TRBV7-9 and TRBJ2-7; TCRdb picks TRBD1, but there is no DNA to check that call. The CDR3 is 13 residues long. From germline, CDR1 is SEHNR and CDR2 FQNEAQ (reference sequence). The CDR3 protein is CASSYGGNYEQYF.

This clonotype is medium-sized (0.01 to 0.1%) by frequency. The chain joins TRBV29-1 to TRBJ2-1; the TCRdb call, TRBD2, lacks DNA for checking. The germline V gene encodes CDR1 SQVTM and CDR2 ANQGSEA. The CDR3 length is 13 residues. The CDR3 sequence: CSMSGTTINEQFF.